A single sample gave rise to the 22 T cell receptor beta chains below, sequenced in a study of beta chain features in type 1 diabetes. All of the isolated RNA was reverse transcribed, so expressed TCRB transcripts were sequenced. Some clones are missing from TCRdb's copy, which holds only in-frame ones; the method was immunoSEQ multiplex PCR. Among more than 120,000 clones, about 10% were seen once, and the ten largest hold around 1.2%. The sequenced material came from naive CD4+ T cells from blood. The origin of the receptors is a man younger than 35 in good health.

Remarks on this clone: The junction and the germline gene differ at one end; a read error may be behind it. The chain couples TRBV7-2 to TRBJ1-5; 8 positions agree with TRBD1. CDR1 and CDR2 from the germline V gene are SGHTA and FQGNSA. There are 14 residues in the CDR3. CDR3 DNA sequence: TGTGCCAGCAGTAAACCAGGGGGCAAGCAGCCCCAGCATTTT. Protein product: CASSKPGGKQPQHF.

The V call is TRBV15, the J call TRBJ2-3; a possible D gene is TRBD2 (6 bases). The CDR3 length is 15 residues. Germline V CDR1 and CDR2: LNHNV, YYDKDF (reference sequence). Deletions cut 0 bases from V and 0 bases from J, with 7 bases between. The CDR3 DNA follows: TGTGCCACCAGCAGAGACGGGGGTAGCACAGATACGCAGTATTTT. It yields the protein CATSRDGGSTDTQYF.

The J gene is TRBJ2-4, the V gene TRBV7-8, with 10 bases aligning to TRBD2. With 1 base clipped from V and 0 bases from J, the junction kept 6 bases outside the gene matches. This CDR3 is built from 18 residues. Looked up from germline, CDR1 is SGHVS and CDR2 is FQNEAQ. The CDR3 reads CASSLVASGGVAKNIQYF. CDR3 nucleotides: TGTGCCAGCAGCTTAGTTGCTAGCGGGGGTGTAGCCAAAAACATTCAGTACTTC.

V and J are TRBV7-9 and TRBJ1-2; TRBD1 might be the D (6 bases). This CDR3 has 14 residues. Germline lookup yields CDR1 SEHNR and CDR2 FQNEAQ (reference sequence). V was shortened by 3 bases and J by 7 bases, with 15 bases between the two germline ends. The CDR3: CASSLQGLPTGYTF. The CDR3 DNA follows: TGTGCCAGCAGCTTGCAGGGGTTACCGACTGGCTACACCTTC.

V gene TRBV19 combines with J gene TRBJ2-1; 14 bases fit TRBD2. The CDR3 spans 17 residues. The germline V gene encodes CDR1 LNHDA and CDR2 SQIVND (reference sequence). V shed 9 bases, J shed 1 base, and the junction held 8 bases outside the gene matches. CDR3 amino acids: CASQGLAGASSYNEQFF. CDR3 nucleotides: TGTGCCAGCCAGGGACTAGCGGGGGCCTCTTCCTACAATGAGCAGTTCTTC.

This clone was observed a handful of times. The chain couples TRBV2 to TRBJ2-3; maybe TRBD2 (5 bases). The germline CDR1 and CDR2 sequences are SNHLY and FYNNEI. Trimming left V 6 bases short and J 5 bases short, with 15 bases between. CDR3 length: 14 amino acids. The CDR3 nucleotides read TGTGCCAGCAGCCCCAGGCTAGCAGGAGATACGCAGTATTTT. Translating it yields CASSPRLAGDTQYF.

The J gene is TRBJ2-7, the V gene TRBV11-2; D possibly corresponds to TRBD1 (6 bases). This CDR3 has 13 amino acids. The V end lost 3 bases, the J end lost 4 bases, and 10 bases lay between the germline ends. CDR1 is SGHAT, CDR2 FQNNGV, per germline. CDR3 sequence: CASSLDSLYEQYF. The DNA of the CDR3 is TGTGCCAGCAGCTTGGACAGCCTTTACGAGCAGTACTTC. The whole variable domain, remainder taken from reference TRBV11-2 and TRBJ2-7, is EAGVAQSPRYKIIEKRQSVAFWCNPISGHATLYWYQQILGQGPKLLIQFQNNGVVDDSQLPKDRFSAERLKGVDSTLKIQPAKLEDSAVYLCASSLDSLYEQYFGPGTRLTVT.

This clone was seen repeatedly, ten times or more. The genes are TRBV30 and TRBJ1-1; possibly TRBD1 for D (6 bases). Germline V CDR1 and CDR2: GTSNPN, SVGIG (reference sequence). The CDR3 length is 13 residues. Trimming left V 2 bases short and J 3 bases short, with 10 bases between. The CDR3, as DNA: TGTGCCTGGAGTCCGGGGGGCTACACTGAAGCTTTCTTT. Encoded protein: CAWSPGGYTEAFF.

This clone was seen only a few times. The chain joins TRBV2 to TRBJ2-2, with 12 bases fitting TRBD2. Germline values: CDR1 SNHLY, CDR2 FYNNEI. V trimming: 7 bases; J trimming: 1 base; junction bases outside the gene matches: 4. The CDR3 is made up of 16 amino acids. The CDR3 region is CASIWGLAGNTGELFF. The CDR3 DNA is TGTGCCAGCATCTGGGGACTAGCGGGGAACACCGGGGAGCTGTTTTTT.

The genes are TRBV11-2 and TRBJ2-7, with D perhaps matching TRBD1 (6 bases). The CDR3 spans 15 residues. The V and J ends lost 2 bases and 5 bases respectively, with 16 bases between them. Germline assignment: CDR1 SGHAT and CDR2 FQNNGV. CDR3 region: CASSLWGPDSNEQYF. CDR3 nucleotide sequence: TGTGCCAGCAGCTTATGGGGGCCCGACTCGAACGAGCAGTACTTC.

V gene TRBV7-2 combines with J gene TRBJ1-2, with TRBD1 as a possible D gene (5 bases). CDR1 is SGHTA and CDR2 is FQGNSA in the germline V gene. The V gene lost 5 bases and the J gene lost 7 bases, with 20 bases spanning the gap. The length of the CDR3 is 15 residues. In nucleotides, the CDR3 is TGTGCCAGCAGCCTGGGCCTCCACACGCAGGGTGGCTACACCTTC. This encodes CASSLGLHTQGGYTF.

This clone was found a few times. V usage is TRBV5-5 and J usage is TRBJ1-5; D not certain. The V gene lost 4 bases and the J gene lost 2 bases, with 10 bases spanning the gap. CDR1 and CDR2 from the germline V gene are SGHKS and YYEKEE (reference sequence). The CDR3 extends over 14 amino acids. The CDR3 protein is CASSPSGGNQPQHF. CDR3 nucleotide sequence: TGTGCCAGCAGCCCGTCCGGGGGCAATCAGCCCCAGCATTTT.

Worth noting for this clone: One junction end disagrees with the germline gene, perhaps due to a read error. This chain joins TRBV11-2 and TRBJ1-2; possibly TRBD1 for D (5 bases). The CDR3 sequence is 14 residues long. CDR1 is SGHAT, CDR2 FQNNGV, per germline. CDR3 residues: CTSRSPGGGGGYTF. The CDR3 DNA reads TGTACCAGCAGGTCCCCGGGGGGGGGAGGTGGGTACACCTTC.

This clone has more than one count but fewer than ten. CDR3 in amino acids: CASSLRDRGTGNTEAFF. The CDR3 region has the DNA TGTGCCAGCAGCTTAAGGGACAGGGGGACGGGAAACACTGAAGCTTTCTTT. The V and J genes are TRBV7-2 and TRBJ1-1; TRBD1 matches 11 bases. The V gene's germline CDR1 is SGHTA and CDR2 FQGNSA. This CDR3 has 17 residues. The V and J ends lost 2 bases and 2 bases, in that order; junction bases with no gene match: 7. The variable domain in full, completed from reference TRBV7-2 and TRBJ1-1, reads GAGVSQSPSNKVTEKGKDVELRCDPISGHTALYWYRQSLGQGLEFLIYFQGNSAPDKSGLPSDRFSAERTGGSVSTLTIQRTQQEDSAVYLCASSLRDRGTGNTEAFFGQGTRLTVV.

The chain uses TRBV27 and TRBJ1-6; D possibly corresponds to TRBD1 (5 bases). Looked up from germline, CDR1 is MNHEY and CDR2 is SMNVEV (reference sequence). This CDR3 is built from 13 residues. Trimming left V 11 bases short and J 7 bases short, with 15 bases between. The DNA for the CDR3 is TGTGCCGGGGCTCAGGGATCCAATTCACCCCTCCACTTT. This encodes CAGAQGSNSPLHF.

V is TRBV5-1 and J is TRBJ1-2, with a possible D match to TRBD1 (6 bases). Trimming shortened V by 0 bases and J by 3 bases, and 12 bases separated the two germline ends. The CDR3 has 15 amino acids. Per the germline V gene, CDR1 is SGHRS and CDR2 is YFSETQ. The CDR3 sequence: CASSLGDTSDYGYTF. Written as DNA, the CDR3 is TGCGCCAGCAGCTTGGGGGACACCTCGGACTATGGCTACACCTTC.

This clone was counted between two and nine times. DNA for the CDR3: TGTGCCAGCAGCGCGGGACAGGGTATCTACGAGCAGTACTTC. This codes for CASSAGQGIYEQYF. The chain employs TRBV7-2 and TRBJ2-7; 9 nucleotides line up with TRBD1. After removal of 5 bases from V and 3 bases from J, the junction contained 5 bases not matched to a gene. Germline-derived CDR1 and CDR2 are SGHTA and FQGNSA. The CDR3 extends over 14 amino acids.

V usage is TRBV27 and J usage is TRBJ2-7, with D possibly TRBD1 on 6 matching bases. Germline CDR1 MNHEY, CDR2 SMNVEV (reference sequence). Trimming cost V 5 bases and J 10 bases, with 21 bases left between them. The CDR3 totals 14 residues. For the CDR3, the DNA is TGTGCCAGCAGTCCGCAGGGGACCCCATTGGGACAGTACTTC. Its protein is CASSPQGTPLGQYF.

The chain carries TRBV6-1 and TRBJ2-4; D ambiguous. The CDR3 contains 16 residues. Trimming shortened V by 3 bases and J by 7 bases, and 19 bases separated the two germline ends. Looked up from germline, CDR1 is MNHNS and CDR2 is SASEGT. The DNA for the CDR3 is TGTGCCAGCAGTGAGCATATTGGCTCAACAGCCAACATTCAGTACTTC. This gives the protein CASSEHIGSTANIQYF.

This clone has a handful of counts. The chain is built from TRBV30 and TRBJ1-1; D possibly corresponds to TRBD1 (5 bases). The CDR3 contains 15 residues. Germline CDR1 reads GTSNPN; CDR2 reads SVGIG (reference sequence). The germline V and J ends were trimmed by 0 bases and 6 bases, with 17 bases remaining between them. In DNA, the CDR3 is TGTGCCTGGAGTGTGGTGGCAGCAGGGTCACCTGAAGCTTTCTTT. It yields the protein CAWSVVAAGSPEAFF.

This chain joins TRBV19 and TRBJ2-1; 15 positions match TRBD2. J gave up 10 bases and V 3 bases, and 1 base lay outside the gene matches. The CDR3 has 14 residues. The germline gives CDR1 LNHDA, CDR2 SQIVND (reference sequence). The CDR3 region is CASSIGTSGGEQFF. The CDR3 bases are TGTGCCAGTAGTATTGGGACTAGCGGGGGGGAGCAGTTCTTC.

This chain connects TRBV2 to TRBJ2-3; 10 bases line up with TRBD2. V was clipped by 3 bases and J by 0 bases; unmatched bases: 3. The CDR3 runs 16 residues. Germline assignment: CDR1 SNHLY and CDR2 FYNNEI. The DNA for the CDR3 is TGTGCCAGCAGTGAGAGCGGGGGGGCTAGCACAGATACGCAGTATTTT. Protein product: CASSESGGASTDTQYF.